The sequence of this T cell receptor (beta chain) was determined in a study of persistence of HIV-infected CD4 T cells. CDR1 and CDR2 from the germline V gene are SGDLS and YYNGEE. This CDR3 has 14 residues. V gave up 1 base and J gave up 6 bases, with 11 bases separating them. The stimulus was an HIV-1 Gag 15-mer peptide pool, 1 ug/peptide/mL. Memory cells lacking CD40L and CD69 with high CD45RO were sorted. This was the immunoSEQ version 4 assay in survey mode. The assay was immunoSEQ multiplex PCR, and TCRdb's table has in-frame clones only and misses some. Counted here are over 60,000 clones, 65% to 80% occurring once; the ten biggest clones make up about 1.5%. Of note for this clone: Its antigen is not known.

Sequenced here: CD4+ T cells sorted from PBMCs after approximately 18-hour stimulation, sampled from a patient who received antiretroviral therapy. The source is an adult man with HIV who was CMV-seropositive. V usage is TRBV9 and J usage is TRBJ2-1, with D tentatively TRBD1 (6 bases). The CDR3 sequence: CASSVSGQANEQFF. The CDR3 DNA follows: TGTGCCAGCAGCGTATCGGGACAAGCCAATGAGCAGTTCTTC.